This T cell receptor beta chain was obtained from a study of OX40 agonist ivuxolimab in advanced cancers. Sequencing used immunoSEQ multiplex PCR; TCRdb keeps in-frame clones, though not all of them. This repertoire shows tens of thousands of clones, roughly three quarters found once; its top ten account for roughly 4.7%. This clone was recorded only once. V was shortened by 2 bases and J by 2 bases, with 6 bases between the two germline ends. Germline V gene sequence: CDR1 SGHTA, CDR2 FQGTGA. The CDR3 spans 13 residues. The sample here was CD4+ or CD8+ T cells sorted from blood, taken in a trial of the OX40 agonist ivuxolimab. This sequence originates from an adult with an advanced solid tumor such as melanoma, head and neck, liver or kidney cancer. The chain links TRBV7-3 to TRBJ2-5; no clear D gene. The CDR3 DNA reads as TGTGCCAGCAGCTTAGACAATCAAGAGACCCAGTACTTC. Translating it yields CASSLDNQETQYF. Together with reference TRBV7-3 and TRBJ2-5, the CDR3 gives the full variable domain: GAGVSQTPSNKVTEKGKYVELRCDPISGHTALYWYRQSLGQGPEFLIYFQGTGAADDSGLPNDRFFAVRPEGSVSTLKIQRTERGDSAVYLCASSLDNQETQYFGPGTRLLVL.